Shown below are 29 T cell receptor beta chains from a single sample sequenced in a study of human T cells and chemical hapten exposure. TCRdb reprocessed the RACE reads with MiXCR, giving one entry per CDR3 protein. The sample yields about 97,000 distinct CDR3 sequences, 27% seen once. Time point noted: patch test 3, about 24 weeks after DPC sensitization. Regarding treatment: therapeutic diphenylcyclopropenone sensitization with weekly scalp DPC. The starting material was whole blood, obtained in connection with sensitization to the hapten diphenylcyclopropenone (DPC). The receptor source for this set is a man aged 35 to 55 with alopecia areata. Some clones in this sample may be carry-over from other donors' samples.

This chain links TRBV7-9 with TRBJ2-7; D not resolved. CDR1 SEHNR and CDR2 FQNEAQ come from the germline V gene (reference sequence). CDR3 size: 13 residues. Deletions cut 3 bases from V and 0 bases from J, with 6 bases between. CDR3 nucleotides: TGTGCCAGCAGCTTGACACCCTCCTACGAGCAGTACTTC. This codes for CASSLTPSYEQYF.

The V call is TRBV7-6, the J call TRBJ2-5; 10 nucleotides line up with TRBD1. V shed 1 base, J shed 1 base, and the junction held 3 bases outside the gene matches. This CDR3 spans 16 amino acids. Per germline, CDR1 SGHVS and CDR2 FNYEAQ. The CDR3 reads CASSLGDRGGQETQYF. The CDR3 DNA is TGTGCCAGCAGCTTAGGGGACAGGGGAGGCCAAGAGACCCAGTACTTC.

The chain links TRBV20-1 to TRBJ2-1; 9 bases map to TRBD1. With 0 bases clipped from V and 9 bases from J, the junction kept 15 bases outside the gene matches. CDR1 is DFQATT, CDR2 SNEGSKA, per germline (reference sequence). The CDR3 extends over 17 amino acids. For the CDR3, the DNA is TGCAGTGCTAGAGATACGGCCATTCGGACAGGGGCCTTTGAGCAGTTCTTC. Protein sequence: CSARDTAIRTGAFEQFF.

This chain uses TRBV6-2 or TRBV6-3 with TRBJ1-1; D remains unclear. This CDR3 has 12 residues. V lost 7 bases to trimming and J lost 3 bases, with 9 bases between them. Germline V gene data show CDR1 as MNHEY and CDR2 as SVGEGT. The DNA for the CDR3 is TGTGCCAGCATGAGGGTTTACACTGAAGCTTTCTTT. Its translation: CASMRVYTEAFF.

This chain connects TRBV27 to TRBJ2-3, with D perhaps TRBD1 or TRBD2 (6 bases each). The V end lost 3 bases, the J end lost 4 bases, and 8 bases lay between the germline ends. This CDR3 has 13 residues. Germline V CDR1 and CDR2: MNHEY, SMNVEV (reference sequence). For the CDR3, the DNA is TGTGCCAGCAGTTTCGGGGGCCCAGATACGCAGTATTTT. Translation gives CASSFGGPDTQYF.

The genes are TRBV7-2 and TRBJ2-5; D may be TRBD1 (6 bases). Trimming shortened V by 4 bases and J by 6 bases, and 12 bases separated the two germline ends. The CDR3 loop spans 13 amino acids. Looked up from germline, CDR1 is SGHTA and CDR2 is FQGNSA. The CDR3 DNA reads as TGTGCCAGCAGCTCCGATAGGGGGAAGACCCAGTACTTC. Its protein product is CASSSDRGKTQYF.

This clonotype came up a few times. CDR3 residues: CASSKQRHIYEQYF. CDR3 coding DNA: TGTGCCAGCAGCAAACAGCGGCATATCTACGAGCAGTACTTC. The chain recombines TRBV21-1 with TRBJ2-7; the D segment call TRBD2 is taken from the table without a DNA check. TRBV21-1 is deemed a pseudogene. This CDR3 comprises 14 residues.

This chain connects TRBV5-5 to TRBJ2-1; 9 nucleotides line up with TRBD1. V dropped 4 bases and J dropped 7; count of bases not matched to a gene: 12. Per germline, CDR1 SGHKS and CDR2 YYEKEE (reference sequence). CDR3 length: 16 amino acids. CDR3: CASSTIQGTGNNEQFF. DNA of the CDR3: TGTGCCAGCAGCACAATTCAGGGGACAGGGAATAATGAGCAGTTCTTC.

V usage is TRBV7-9 and J usage is TRBJ2-2, with 8 bases matching TRBD2. There are 17 residues in the CDR3. With 2 bases clipped from V and 0 bases from J, the junction kept 5 bases outside the gene matches. CDR1 and CDR2 from the germline V gene are SEHNR and FQNEAQ (reference sequence). The CDR3 bases are TGTGCCAGCAGCTTACTACTAGCGGCCGCGAACACCGGGGAGCTGTTTTTT. It is translated as CASSLLLAAANTGELFF.

The gene calls are TRBV6-2 or TRBV6-3 and TRBJ2-2, with TRBD1 as a possible D gene (5 bases). With 6 bases removed from V and 3 bases from J, the gap between germline ends came to 14 bases. The CDR3 covers 15 residues. Germline V CDR1 and CDR2: MNHEY, SVGEGT. CDR3 loop: CASSIRVWDTGELFF. Here the CDR3 DNA reads TGTGCCAGCAGCATCAGGGTATGGGACACCGGGGAGCTGTTTTTT.

This clonotype was observed a handful of times. The J gene is TRBJ1-1, the V gene TRBV6-2 or TRBV6-3; D is ambiguous. V shed 2 bases and J shed 0 bases, with 7 bases lying between them. The CDR3 loop spans 14 amino acids. Germline CDR1 is MNHEY and CDR2 is SVGEGT. The CDR3 here is CASSYIQLNTEAFF. The CDR3 nucleotides are TGTGCCAGCAGTTACATTCAGCTGAACACTGAAGCTTTCTTT.

This sequence joins TRBV6-5 and TRBJ2-7; TRBD2 is a possible D gene (6 bases). V lost 5 bases, J lost 7 bases, and 21 bases lay in between. The CDR3 contains 15 residues. Germline V gene data show CDR1 as MNHEY and CDR2 as SVGAGI. The CDR3 DNA follows: TGTGCCAGCAGTCCCCTCGGTAGTAGCGGCGGGGAGCAGTACTTC. This sequence encodes CASSPLGSSGGEQYF.

The J gene is TRBJ2-1, the V gene TRBV30; 11 nucleotides line up with TRBD2. The CDR3 loop spans 14 amino acids. Trimming removed 3 bases from V and 8 bases from J; junction bases left unmatched: 6. The germline gives CDR1 GTSNPN, CDR2 SVGIG (reference sequence). CDR3 in amino acids: CAWSFSGRGDEQFF. The CDR3 DNA reads as TGTGCCTGGAGCTTTAGCGGGAGGGGGGATGAGCAGTTCTTC.

A few counts support this clonotype. The gene calls are TRBV4-2 and TRBJ2-1; TRBD2 matches 11 bases. Trimming cost V 4 bases and J 6 bases; bases outside gene matches: 17. The CDR3 is 19 residues long. Germline values: CDR1 LGHNA, CDR2 YNFKEQ. The CDR3 loop is CASSPVSGLLAGATNEQFF. Here the CDR3 DNA reads TGTGCCAGCAGCCCCGTATCGGGTCTACTAGCGGGAGCAACCAATGAGCAGTTCTTC.

The chain couples TRBV5-1 to TRBJ2-1, with TRBD2 matching 8 bases. Trimming removed 2 bases from V and 7 bases from J; junction bases left unmatched: 5. Germline CDR1 reads SGHRS; CDR2 reads YFSETQ. The CDR3 runs 14 residues. CDR3 residues: CASSFSGGGNEQFF. As DNA, the CDR3 is TGCGCCAGCAGCTTTTCGGGAGGGGGGAATGAGCAGTTCTTC.

The CDR3 DNA sequence: TGCAGTGCTTACGGCTTGGTCTACGAGCAGTACTTC. Translated, it gives CSAYGLVYEQYF. The rearrangement links TRBV20-1 to TRBJ2-7; D ambiguous. V was shortened by 5 bases and J by 3 bases, with 11 bases between the two germline ends. Germline CDR1 and CDR2: DFQATT and SNEGSKA (reference sequence). The CDR3 spans 12 residues.

A few counts support this clonotype. The chain links TRBV27 to TRBJ1-1; 8 bases are shared with TRBD1. CDR1 MNHEY and CDR2 SMNVEV come from the germline V gene (reference sequence). The V and J ends lost 4 bases and 0 bases, in that order; junction bases with no gene match: 1. CDR3 length: 14 amino acids. DNA for the CDR3: TGTGCCAGCAGTTGGACAGGGATGAACACTGAAGCTTTCTTT. It translates to CASSWTGMNTEAFF.

This chain joins TRBV6-6 and TRBJ2-7; 9 bases are a match to TRBD1. CDR1 and CDR2 (germline): MNHNY, SVGAGI (reference sequence). The CDR3 has 14 amino acids. V lost 5 bases, J lost 1 base, and 3 bases stayed unmatched. CDR3 DNA: TGTGCCAGCAGTAACGGACAGGGGTCCTACGAGCAGTACTTC. This sequence encodes CASSNGQGSYEQYF.

This clonotype was detected once. This chain uses TRBV5-1 with TRBJ2-5, with TRBD2 identical over 7 bases. CDR3 size: 17 residues. From germline, CDR1 is SGHRS and CDR2 YFSETQ. V was pared by 3 bases and J by 5 bases, with 16 bases of the junction left unmatched. The CDR3 loop is CASSWQGYAGVGETQYF. The CDR3 nucleotides read TGCGCCAGCAGCTGGCAGGGCTACGCGGGAGTCGGGGAGACCCAGTACTTC. Full variable domain (missing parts from reference TRBV5-1 and TRBJ2-5): KAGVTQTPRYLIKTRGQQVTLSCSPISGHRSVSWYQQTPGQGLQFLFEYFSETQRNKGNFPGRFSGRQFSNSRSEMNVSTLELGDSALYLCASSWQGYAGVGETQYFGPGTRLLVL.

V is TRBV25-1 and J is TRBJ1-2; D is undetermined. V gave up 4 bases and J gave up 4 bases, with 7 bases separating them. Germline-derived CDR1 and CDR2 are MGHDK and SYGVNS. The CDR3 is 12 residues long. CDR3 sequence (DNA): TGTGCCAGCAGTGGGACTACCTATGGCTACACCTTC. This encodes CASSGTTYGYTF.

The chain carries TRBV13 and TRBJ2-1; a possible D gene is TRBD2 (7 bases). Between the trimmed V and J ends, which lost 3 bases and 4 bases, there was a span of 19 bases. Germline CDR1 reads PRHDT; CDR2 reads FYEKMQ (reference sequence). This CDR3 is built from 17 residues. The DNA of the CDR3 is TGTGCCAGCAGCTTCCCGGTGGGGGCGGGAGAGTACAATGAGCAGTTCTTC. Protein: CASSFPVGAGEYNEQFF.

The J gene is TRBJ1-5, the V gene TRBV25-1; D unresolved. The length of the CDR3 is 13 residues. The germline V gene has CDR1 MGHDK and CDR2 SYGVNS. Trimming pared 2 bases from V and 5 bases from J, leaving 7 bases between. Here the CDR3 reads CASSEEADQPQHF. The CDR3 region has the DNA TGTGCCAGCAGTGAAGAGGCCGATCAGCCCCAGCATTTT.

Comments on this clonotype: Given the absence of the conserved phenylalanine or tryptophan at the CDR3 end, a read error is likely. This sequence joins TRBV27 and TRBJ2-6; D is uncertain. The CDR3 consists of 15 residues. Germline CDR1 is MNHEY and CDR2 is SMNVEV (reference sequence). The germline V and J ends were trimmed by 2 bases and 1 base, with 6 bases remaining between them. The CDR3 DNA is TGTGCCAGCAGTTTAGACCATTCTGGGGCCAACGTCCTGACTGTC. Amino acid sequence: CASSLDHSGANVLTV.

The V call is TRBV7-9, the J call TRBJ1-3, with D possibly being TRBD1 (5 bases). This CDR3 contains 15 residues. V shed 0 bases and J shed 0 bases, with 6 bases lying between them. Germline lookup yields CDR1 SEHNR and CDR2 FQNEAQ (reference sequence). This chain's CDR3 is CASSLAGRSGNTIYF. In DNA form, the CDR3 reads TGTGCCAGCAGCTTAGCGGGGCGCTCTGGAAACACCATATATTTT.

The chain couples TRBV6-5 to TRBJ1-1; D remains ambiguous. The V gene's germline CDR1 is MNHEY and CDR2 SVGAGI. The CDR3 has 14 residues. Trimming pared 2 bases from V and 8 bases from J, leaving 15 bases between. The CDR3 loop is CASSYVGSADEAFF. Here the CDR3 DNA reads TGTGCCAGCAGTTACGTAGGTTCGGCAGACGAAGCTTTCTTT.

This clonotype occurred a few times. The V and J genes are TRBV28 and TRBJ1-1; the D gene is possibly TRBD1 (5 bases). Germline CDR1 reads MDHEN; CDR2 reads SYDVKM. CDR3 length equals 16 residues. The V gene lost 2 bases and the J gene lost 0 bases, with 13 bases spanning the gap. The CDR3 sequence is CASSLDDRLLNTEAFF. The CDR3 nucleotides read TGTGCCAGCAGTTTAGACGACAGACTGCTGAACACTGAAGCTTTCTTT.

In this sample, this clonotype turned up a few times. The chain couples TRBV2 to TRBJ2-7; 7 bases are a match to TRBD2. The CDR3 extends over 16 amino acids. The V and J ends lost 7 bases and 2 bases, in that order; junction bases with no gene match: 14. Germline V gene data show CDR1 as SNHLY and CDR2 as FYNNEI. CDR3 nucleotide sequence: TGTGCCAGCACCCCAACAATGGCTAGCGGACCCTACGAGCAGTACTTC. Its translation: CASTPTMASGPYEQYF.

The chain recombines TRBV12-3 or TRBV12-4 with TRBJ2-7; 10 bases line up with TRBD1. The CDR3 has 14 amino acids. V lost 8 bases, J lost 6 bases, and 10 bases stayed unmatched. The CDR3 sequence is CASSQRQGALEQYF. The DNA for the CDR3 is TGTGCCAGCTCCCAGCGACAGGGGGCTCTCGAGCAGTACTTC.

This clonotype was seen a single time. The rearrangement joins TRBV6-5 to TRBJ1-6; D is unresolved. There are 14 residues in the CDR3. Trimming cost V 10 bases and J 5 bases, with 15 bases left between them. Germline V CDR1 and CDR2: MNHEY, SVGAGI. CDR3 sequence: CATRKGLNNSPLHF. The CDR3 DNA sequence: TGTGCCACCCGAAAAGGGCTAAATAATTCACCCCTCCACTTT.